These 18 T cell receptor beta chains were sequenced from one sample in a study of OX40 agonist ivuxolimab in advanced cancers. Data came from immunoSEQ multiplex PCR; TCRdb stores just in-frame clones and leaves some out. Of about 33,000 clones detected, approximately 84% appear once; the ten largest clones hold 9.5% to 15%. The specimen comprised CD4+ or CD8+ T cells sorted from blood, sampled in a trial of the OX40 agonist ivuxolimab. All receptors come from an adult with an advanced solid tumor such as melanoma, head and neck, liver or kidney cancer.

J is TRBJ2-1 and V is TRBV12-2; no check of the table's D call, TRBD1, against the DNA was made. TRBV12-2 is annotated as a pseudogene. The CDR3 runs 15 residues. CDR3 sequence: CASRQGQGWANEQFF. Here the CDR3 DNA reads TGTGCAAGTCGACAAGGACAGGGGTGGGCCAATGAGCAGTTCTTC.

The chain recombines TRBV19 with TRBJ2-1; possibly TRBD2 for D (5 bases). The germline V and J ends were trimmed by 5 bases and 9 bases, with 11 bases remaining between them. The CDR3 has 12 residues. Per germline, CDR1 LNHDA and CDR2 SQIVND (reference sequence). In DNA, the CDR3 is TGTGCCAGTAGTGAAGGGAGCCTTGAGCAGTTCTTC. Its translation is CASSEGSLEQFF.

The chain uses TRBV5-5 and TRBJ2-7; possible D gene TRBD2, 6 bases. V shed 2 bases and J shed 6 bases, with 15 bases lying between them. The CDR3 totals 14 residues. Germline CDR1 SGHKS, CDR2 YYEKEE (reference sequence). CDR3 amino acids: CASSLGGITSEQYF. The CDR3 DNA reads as TGTGCCAGCAGCTTAGGCGGGATTACCTCCGAGCAGTACTTC.

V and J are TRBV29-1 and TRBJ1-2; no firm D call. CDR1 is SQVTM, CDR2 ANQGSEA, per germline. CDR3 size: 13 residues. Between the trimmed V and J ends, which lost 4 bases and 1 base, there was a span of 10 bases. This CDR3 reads CSVGRPDNYGYTF. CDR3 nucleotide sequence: TGCAGCGTTGGACGGCCTGATAACTATGGCTACACCTTC.

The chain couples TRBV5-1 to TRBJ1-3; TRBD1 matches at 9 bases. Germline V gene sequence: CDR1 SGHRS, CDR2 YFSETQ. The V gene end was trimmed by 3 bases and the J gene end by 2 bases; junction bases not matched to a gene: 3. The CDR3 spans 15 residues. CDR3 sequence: CASSSWTGAGNTIYF. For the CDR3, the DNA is TGCGCCAGCAGCTCGTGGACAGGGGCTGGAAACACCATATATTTT. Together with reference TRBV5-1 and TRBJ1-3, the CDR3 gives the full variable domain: KAGVTQTPRYLIKTRGQQVTLSCSPISGHRSVSWYQQTPGQGLQFLFEYFSETQRNKGNFPGRFSGRQFSNSRSEMNVSTLELGDSALYLCASSSWTGAGNTIYFGEGSWLTVV.

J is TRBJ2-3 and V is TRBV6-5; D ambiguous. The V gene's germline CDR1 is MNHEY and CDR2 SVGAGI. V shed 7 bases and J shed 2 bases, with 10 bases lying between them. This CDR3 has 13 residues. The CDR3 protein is CASKADFTDTQYF. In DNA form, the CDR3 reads TGTGCCAGCAAGGCAGATTTCACAGATACGCAGTATTTT.

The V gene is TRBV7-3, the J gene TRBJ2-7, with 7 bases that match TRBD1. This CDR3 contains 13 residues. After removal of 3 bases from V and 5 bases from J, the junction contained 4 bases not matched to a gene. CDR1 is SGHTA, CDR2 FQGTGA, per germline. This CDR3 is CASSFTGVDEQYF. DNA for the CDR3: TGTGCCAGCAGCTTCACAGGGGTAGACGAGCAGTACTTC.

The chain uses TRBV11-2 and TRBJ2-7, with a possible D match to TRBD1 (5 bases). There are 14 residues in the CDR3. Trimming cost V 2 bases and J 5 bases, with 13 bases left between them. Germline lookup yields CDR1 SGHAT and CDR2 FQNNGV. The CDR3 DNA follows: TGTGCCAGCAGCTTAAGTGGGGCCCTTCACGAGCAGTACTTC. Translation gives CASSLSGALHEQYF.

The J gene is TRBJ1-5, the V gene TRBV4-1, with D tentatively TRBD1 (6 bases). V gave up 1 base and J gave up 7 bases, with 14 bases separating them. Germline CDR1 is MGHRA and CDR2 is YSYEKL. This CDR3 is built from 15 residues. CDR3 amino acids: CASSQGTGTGQPQHF. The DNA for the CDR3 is TGCGCCAGCAGCCAAGGAACAGGGACTGGACAGCCCCAGCATTTT.

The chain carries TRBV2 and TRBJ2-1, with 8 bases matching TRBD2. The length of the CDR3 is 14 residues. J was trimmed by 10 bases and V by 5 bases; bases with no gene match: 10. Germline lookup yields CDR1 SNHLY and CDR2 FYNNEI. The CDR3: CASSSPGLEQEQFF. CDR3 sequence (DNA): TGTGCCAGCAGTTCACCGGGACTAGAACAGGAGCAGTTCTTC.

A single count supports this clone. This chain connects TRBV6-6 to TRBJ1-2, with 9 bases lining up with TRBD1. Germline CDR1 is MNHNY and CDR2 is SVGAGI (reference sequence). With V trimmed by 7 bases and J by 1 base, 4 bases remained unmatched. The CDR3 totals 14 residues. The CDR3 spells CASNRQGGNYGYTF. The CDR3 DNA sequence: TGTGCCAGCAACCGACAGGGGGGTAACTATGGCTACACCTTC.

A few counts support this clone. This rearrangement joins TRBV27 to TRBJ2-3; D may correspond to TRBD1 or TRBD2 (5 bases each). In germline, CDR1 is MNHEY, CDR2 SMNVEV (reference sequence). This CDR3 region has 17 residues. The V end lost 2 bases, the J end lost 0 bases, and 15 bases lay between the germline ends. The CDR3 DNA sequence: TGTGCCAGCAGTTTACGACCTGAGGGGCAGAGCACAGATACGCAGTATTTT. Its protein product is CASSLRPEGQSTDTQYF.

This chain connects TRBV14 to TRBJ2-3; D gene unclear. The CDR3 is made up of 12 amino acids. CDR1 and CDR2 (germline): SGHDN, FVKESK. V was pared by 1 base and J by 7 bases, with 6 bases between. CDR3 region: CASSQAVYTQYF. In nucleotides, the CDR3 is TGTGCCAGCAGCCAAGCAGTATATACGCAGTATTTT.

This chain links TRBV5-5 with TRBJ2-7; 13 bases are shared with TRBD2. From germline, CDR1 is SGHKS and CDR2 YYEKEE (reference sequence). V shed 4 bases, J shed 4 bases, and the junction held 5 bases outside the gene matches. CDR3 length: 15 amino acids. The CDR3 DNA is TGTGCCAGCAGCCCACGGACTAGCGGGGGATACGAGCAGTACTTC. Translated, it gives CASSPRTSGGYEQYF.

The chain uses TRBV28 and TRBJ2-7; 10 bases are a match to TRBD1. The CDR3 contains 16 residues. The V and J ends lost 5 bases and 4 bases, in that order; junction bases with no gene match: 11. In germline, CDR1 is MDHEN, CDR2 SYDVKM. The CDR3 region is CASSPPLRQGAYEQYF. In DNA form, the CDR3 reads TGTGCCAGCAGTCCCCCCCTACGACAGGGGGCATACGAGCAGTACTTC.

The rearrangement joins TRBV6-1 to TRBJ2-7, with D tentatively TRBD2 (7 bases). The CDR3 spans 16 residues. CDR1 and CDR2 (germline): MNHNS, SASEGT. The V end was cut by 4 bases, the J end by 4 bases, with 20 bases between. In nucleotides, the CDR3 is TGTGCCAGCAGTGGCCCCGGGGGGCTGGGGGATTACGAGCAGTACTTC. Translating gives CASSGPGGLGDYEQYF.

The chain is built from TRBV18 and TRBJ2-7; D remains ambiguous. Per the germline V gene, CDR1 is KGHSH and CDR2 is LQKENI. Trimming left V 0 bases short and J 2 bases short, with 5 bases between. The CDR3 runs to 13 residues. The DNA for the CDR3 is TGTGCCAGCTCACCACCGTCGGCCTACGAGCAGTACTTC. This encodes CASSPPSAYEQYF.

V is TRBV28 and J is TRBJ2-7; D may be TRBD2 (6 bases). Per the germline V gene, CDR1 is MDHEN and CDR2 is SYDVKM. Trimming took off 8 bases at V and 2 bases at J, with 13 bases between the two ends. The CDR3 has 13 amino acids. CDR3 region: CASSLAVPYEQYF. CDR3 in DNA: TGTGCCAGCTCCTTAGCGGTACCCTACGAGCAGTACTTC.